This T cell receptor (beta chain) was recorded in a study of shared clonotypes between healthy human individuals. CDR1 is MNHEY and CDR2 is SMNVEV in the germline V gene (reference sequence). Unmatched junction bases numbered 10, after V lost 5 bases and J lost 7 bases. This CDR3 is 15 amino acids long. The sorted-subset replicate PCRs were given 200 ng DNA, which is 30,000 to 35,000 T cell genomes. Repertoires were generated with immunoSEQ multiplex PCR, while TCRdb's copy carries only in-frame clones and drops some. The data show roughly 2 million clones, with approximately 95% seen just once and about 1.1% held by the top ten. CD45RO negativity and positive selection for CCR7 defined naive CD8 cells, a population that excluded terminally differentiated effector memory CD45RA+ cells. Healthy HIV-negative adults without recent acute infections or vaccinations served as donors.

The chain has TRBV27 and TRBJ2-7; 11 nucleotides line up with TRBD1. The TCR originated in a man between 18 and 29 years old in good health. Material: naive CD8+ T cells sorted from blood. The CDR3 here is CASSPGTGGTGEQYF. Written as DNA, the CDR3 is TGTGCCAGCAGTCCTGGGACAGGGGGAACGGGGGAGCAGTACTTC.